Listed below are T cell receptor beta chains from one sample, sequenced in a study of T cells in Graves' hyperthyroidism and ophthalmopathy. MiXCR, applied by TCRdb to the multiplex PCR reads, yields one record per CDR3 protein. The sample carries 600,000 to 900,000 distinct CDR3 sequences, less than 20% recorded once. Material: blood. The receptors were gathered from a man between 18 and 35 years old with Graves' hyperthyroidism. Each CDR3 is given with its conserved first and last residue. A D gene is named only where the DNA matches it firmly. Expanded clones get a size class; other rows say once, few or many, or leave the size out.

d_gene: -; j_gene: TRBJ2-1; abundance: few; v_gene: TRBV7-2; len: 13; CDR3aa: CASRRQIYNEQFF; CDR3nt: TGTGCTAGCAGGCGACAGATTTACAATGAGCAGTTCTTC
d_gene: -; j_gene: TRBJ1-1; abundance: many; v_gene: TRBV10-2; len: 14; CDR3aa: CASGETFKNTEAFF; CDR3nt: TGCGCCAGCGGGGAGACGTTCAAGAACACTGAAGCTTTCTTT
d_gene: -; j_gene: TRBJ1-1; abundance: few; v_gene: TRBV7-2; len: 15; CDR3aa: CASSLRWGENTEAFF; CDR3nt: TGTGCCAGCAGCTTAAGGTGGGGGGAGAACACTGAAGCTTTCTTT
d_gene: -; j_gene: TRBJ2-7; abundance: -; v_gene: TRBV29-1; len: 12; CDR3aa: CSAGDRSYEQYF; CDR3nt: TGCAGCGCCGGGGACCGCAGCTACGAGCAGTACTTC
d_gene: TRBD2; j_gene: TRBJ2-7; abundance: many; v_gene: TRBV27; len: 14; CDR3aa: CASSPGTTSYEQYF; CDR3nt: TGTGCCAGCAGTCCTGGGACTACCAGCTACGAGCAGTACTTC
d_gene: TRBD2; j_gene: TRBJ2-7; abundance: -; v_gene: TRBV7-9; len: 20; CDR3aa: CASSLIAPSPSGGQPYEQYF; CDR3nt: TGTGCCAGCAGCTTAATCGCCCCCTCCCCTAGCGGGGGGCAACCTTACGAGCAGTACTTC
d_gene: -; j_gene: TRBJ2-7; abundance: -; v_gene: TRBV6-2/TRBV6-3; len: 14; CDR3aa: CASSYNGISYEQYF; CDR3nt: TGTGCCAGCAGTTATAACGGGATCTCCTACGAGCAGTACTTC
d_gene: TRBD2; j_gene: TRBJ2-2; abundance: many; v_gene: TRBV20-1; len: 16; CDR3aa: CSAPAPSGENTGELFF; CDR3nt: TGCAGTGCTCCTGCTCCTAGCGGAGAGAACACCGGGGAGCTGTTTTTT
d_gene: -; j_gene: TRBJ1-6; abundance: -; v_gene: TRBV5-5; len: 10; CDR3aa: CAGSLSPLHF; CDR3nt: TGTGCCGGGAGTCTCTCACCCCTCCACTTT
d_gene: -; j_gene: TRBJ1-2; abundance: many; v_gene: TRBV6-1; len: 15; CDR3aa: CASSPSRTDDYGYTF; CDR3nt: TGTGCCAGCAGTCCCTCTAGGACCGACGACTATGGCTACACCTTC
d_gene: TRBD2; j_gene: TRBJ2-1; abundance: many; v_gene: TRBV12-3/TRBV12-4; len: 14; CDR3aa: CASSRTSLADEQFF; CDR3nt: TGTGCCAGCAGTCGGACTAGCCTTGCGGATGAGCAGTTCTTC
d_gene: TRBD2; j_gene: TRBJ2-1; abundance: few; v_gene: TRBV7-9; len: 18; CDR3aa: CASSLVRRLAGVENEQFF; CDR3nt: TGTGCCAGCAGCTTAGTAAGGAGACTAGCGGGAGTAGAGAATGAGCAGTTCTTC
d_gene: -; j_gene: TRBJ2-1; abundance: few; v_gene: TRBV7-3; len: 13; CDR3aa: CASSLWGAHEQFF; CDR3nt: TGTGCCAGCAGCTTATGGGGGGCACATGAGCAGTTCTTC
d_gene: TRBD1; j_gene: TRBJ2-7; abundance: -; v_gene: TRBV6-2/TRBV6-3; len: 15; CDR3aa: CASVQSGGRSYEQYF; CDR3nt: TGTGCCAGCGTTCAATCAGGGGGCCGCTCCTACGAGCAGTACTTC
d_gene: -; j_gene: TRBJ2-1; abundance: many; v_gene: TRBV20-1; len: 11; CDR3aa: CSAPTSDEQFF; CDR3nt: TGCAGTGCCCCTACATCCGATGAGCAGTTCTTC
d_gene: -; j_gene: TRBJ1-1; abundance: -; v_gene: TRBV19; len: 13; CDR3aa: CASRYRGNTEAFF; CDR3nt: TGTGCCAGTAGGTATAGGGGGAACACTGAAGCTTTCTTT